The 24 T cell receptor beta chains below all came from one sample that was sequenced in a study of CD8+CD57+ T cells in acquired aplastic anemia. Investigators profiled TCR beta VDJ and CDR3 from genomic DNA template. TCRdb recomputed calls from the reads with MiXCR, one row per CDR3 protein. Among about 190,000 distinct CDR3 sequences, roughly half were seen once, and the ten largest hold roughly 15%. Sequencing input: sorted CD4+, CD8+, or CD8+CD57+ T cells (not recorded which) from PBMCs. The receptor set was obtained from a human donor in good health, serving as a control.

The chain couples TRBV12-3 or TRBV12-4 to TRBJ2-2; 8 bases fit TRBD1. The V gene end was trimmed by 3 bases and the J gene end by 9 bases; junction bases not matched to a gene: 6. The CDR3 has 14 amino acids. CDR3 sequence reads: CASSLRQGARELFF. The CDR3 DNA reads TGTGCCAGCAGTTTGAGGCAGGGGGCGCGGGAGCTGTTTTTT.

The chain recombines TRBV7-9 with TRBJ2-7; TRBD2 might be the D (5 bases). Looked up from germline, CDR1 is SEHNR and CDR2 is FQNEAQ (reference sequence). The CDR3 sequence is 15 residues long. V was trimmed by 5 bases and J by 7 bases, leaving 21 bases between them. In DNA, the CDR3 is TGTGCCAGCAGCCAACCGGGGTCCGGGCGTGGGGAGCAGTACTTC. Encoded protein: CASSQPGSGRGEQYF.

This clonotype was observed a few times. The chain combines TRBV9 with TRBJ2-3; weak D call: TRBD2 (6 bases). V was trimmed by 5 bases and J by 5 bases, leaving 9 bases between them. The CDR3 runs 12 residues. CDR1 is SGDLS, CDR2 YYNGEE, per germline. CDR3 sequence reads: CASSVGGDTQYF. In nucleotides, the CDR3 is TGTGCCAGCAGTGTCGGGGGAGATACGCAGTATTTT.

This clonotype appeared many times. The chain links TRBV28 to TRBJ1-2; 8 nucleotides agree with TRBD1. After removal of 6 bases from V and 0 bases from J, the junction contained 9 bases not matched to a gene. Germline CDR1 MDHEN, CDR2 SYDVKM. CDR3 length: 16 residues. The DNA of the CDR3 is TGTGCCAGCAGAACCCAGGGGGCTAAGGCTAACTATGGCTACACCTTC. It codes for CASRTQGAKANYGYTF.

This clonotype was observed many times. This sequence joins TRBV6-6 and TRBJ2-1; tentative D call: TRBD2 (7 bases). The CDR3 length is 14 residues. Germline V lookup: CDR1 MNHNY, CDR2 SVGAGI (reference sequence). Between the trimmed V and J ends, which lost 0 bases and 10 bases, there was a span of 13 bases. The CDR3 reads CASSYSKEGGEQFF. CDR3 bases: TGTGCCAGCAGTTACTCGAAGGAGGGGGGGGAGCAGTTCTTC.

The V and J genes are TRBV10-3 and TRBJ2-1; D is tentatively TRBD1 or TRBD2 (5 bases each). The CDR3 runs to 16 residues. In germline, CDR1 is ENHRY, CDR2 SYGVKD. The V end lost 0 bases, the J end lost 8 bases, and 17 bases lay between the germline ends. The CDR3 DNA is TGTGCCATCAGTGAGTCGACTCGGGGCAGCCCGGATGAGCAGTTCTTC. It specifies CAISESTRGSPDEQFF.

This clonotype was observed many times. The genes are TRBV7-8 and TRBJ2-5, with 9 bases aligning to TRBD2. CDR1 SGHVS and CDR2 FQNEAQ come from the germline V gene. V dropped 2 bases and J dropped 2; count of bases not matched to a gene: 12. The CDR3 totals 18 residues. CDR3 protein: CASSLPRRLAGSQETQYF. The CDR3 DNA reads TGTGCCAGCAGCTTACCCCGGAGGCTAGCGGGGTCTCAAGAGACCCAGTACTTC.

CDR3 sequence reads: CASSEAGRGGGQPQHF. CDR3 DNA sequence: TGTGCCAGCAGTGAAGCTGGCAGGGGAGGCGGTCAGCCCCAGCATTTT. This sequence joins TRBV2 and TRBJ1-5; maybe TRBD1 (6 bases). Germline CDR1 and CDR2: SNHLY and FYNNEI. V gave up 0 bases and J gave up 6 bases, with 15 bases separating them. CDR3 length: 16 residues.

The chain recombines TRBV12-3 or TRBV12-4 with TRBJ2-5, with TRBD2 matching 10 bases. This CDR3 contains 15 residues. With 6 bases clipped from V and 5 bases from J, the junction kept 9 bases outside the gene matches. This CDR3 reads CASSRSGGGDETQYF. CDR3 in DNA: TGTGCCAGCAGCCGGAGCGGGGGGGGTGACGAGACCCAGTACTTC.

The V and J genes are TRBV6-2 or TRBV6-3 and TRBJ2-7; possibly TRBD1 for D (5 bases). The CDR3 length is 14 residues. CDR1 is MNHEY and CDR2 is SVGEGT in the germline V gene. Trimming cost V 2 bases and J 6 bases, with 14 bases left between them. DNA for the CDR3: TGTGCCAGCAGTTACGGCGGACATATAACCGAGCAGTACTTC. This translates into CASSYGGHITEQYF.

The chain is built from TRBV20-1 and TRBJ1-2; D unresolved. The V end lost 6 bases, the J end lost 0 bases, and 14 bases lay between the germline ends. The CDR3 is 14 residues long. The germline CDR1 and CDR2 sequences are DFQATT and SNEGSKA (reference sequence). The CDR3 sequence is CSAEPSQANYGYTF. CDR3 nucleotides: TGCAGTGCAGAGCCCTCCCAAGCTAACTATGGCTACACCTTC.

V gene TRBV7-9 combines with J gene TRBJ1-3; D unclear. V lost 5 bases and J lost 2, with 7 bases in between. The CDR3 contains 13 residues. Germline V gene lookup returns CDR1 SEHNR and CDR2 FQNEAQ (reference sequence). CDR3 bases: TGTGCCAGCAGCGAAGGGACTGGAAACACCATATATTTT. Protein: CASSEGTGNTIYF.

At least ten counts were recorded for this clonotype. The rearrangement uses TRBV29-1 and TRBJ2-1; weak D call: TRBD2 (6 bases). The CDR3 is made up of 15 amino acids. V lost 6 bases and J 5 bases, leaving 20 bases between the germline ends. The germline V gene encodes CDR1 SQVTM and CDR2 ANQGSEA. CDR3 sequence reads: CSVQPGTLTDNEQFF. The CDR3, as DNA: TGCAGCGTGCAGCCCGGGACTCTGACCGACAATGAGCAGTTCTTC.

The J gene is TRBJ2-7, the V gene TRBV15; unclear D gene. CDR1 is LNHNV and CDR2 is YYDKDF in the germline V gene (reference sequence). The CDR3 runs to 12 residues. V was shortened by 8 bases and J by 3 bases, with 11 bases between the two germline ends. Here the CDR3 reads CATSGSYYEQYV. In DNA, the CDR3 is TGTGCCACCTCCGGCAGCTACTACGAGCAGTACGTC.

The genes are TRBV19 and TRBJ2-7; 10 bases align to TRBD2. The V segment lost 3 bases and the J segment 2 bases; nucleotides outside the gene matches: 4. Germline loops: CDR1 LNHDA, CDR2 SQIVND (reference sequence). The CDR3 has 15 residues. CDR3 nucleotides: TGTGCCAGTAGTATCAGCGGGAGGGCCACCTACGAGCAGTACTTC. It specifies CASSISGRATYEQYF.

This rearrangement joins TRBV24-1 to TRBJ2-2, with D possibly being TRBD1 or TRBD2 (5 bases each). The V gene lost 9 bases and the J gene lost 2 bases, with 12 bases spanning the gap. The CDR3 length is 14 residues. Germline CDR1 KGHDR, CDR2 SFDVKD. The CDR3 DNA reads TGTGCCACCTCGCAGGGAGCCAACACCGGGGAGCTGTTTTTT. Its protein product is CATSQGANTGELFF.

This chain links TRBV28 with TRBJ1-2; TRBD1 agrees at 8 bases. The germline gives CDR1 MDHEN, CDR2 SYDVKM. Trimming removed 5 bases from V and 6 bases from J; junction bases left unmatched: 14. The CDR3 covers 16 residues. CDR3 sequence (DNA): TGTGCCAGCAGTCCACCGGACAGGGCGACCGACCATGGCTACACCTTC. Its translation: CASSPPDRATDHGYTF.

This chain connects TRBV7-6 to TRBJ2-7, with TRBD1 matching 9 bases. The J segment lost 6 bases and the V segment lost 3 bases, leaving 6 bases of the junction unmatched. The CDR3 is made up of 14 amino acids. CDR1 is SGHVS, CDR2 FNYEAQ, per germline. The CDR3 protein is CASSLRTGVSEQYF. Written as DNA, the CDR3 is TGTGCCAGCAGCTTGCGGACAGGGGTTTCCGAGCAGTACTTC.

This rearrangement joins TRBV10-3 to TRBJ2-7, with TRBD2 matching 12 bases. The J segment lost 2 bases and the V segment lost 6 bases, leaving 2 bases of the junction unmatched. Germline CDR1 is ENHRY and CDR2 is SYGVKD. There are 14 residues in the CDR3. The CDR3 region is CAISPSGGAYEQYF. CDR3 bases: TGTGCCATCAGCCCTAGCGGGGGGGCCTACGAGCAGTACTTC.

Note on this clonotype: One end of the junction varies from germline; a read error may be responsible. The chain couples TRBV7-2 to TRBJ1-1; no clear D. Germline V gene lookup returns CDR1 SGHTA and CDR2 FQGNSA. The CDR3 sequence is 15 residues long. In DNA, the CDR3 is TGTGCCAGCAGCTTAATAGGGATCCTTGACACTGAAGCTTCCTTT. This translates into CASSLIGILDTEASF.

The chain joins TRBV7-2 to TRBJ1-5, with D perhaps TRBD1 (6 bases). Trimming removed 3 bases from V and 7 bases from J, with 19 bases in between. There are 16 residues in the CDR3. CDR1 and CDR2 from the germline V gene are SGHTA and FQGNSA. CDR3 DNA: TGTGCCAGCAGCTTTGCCGCGGCAGGGGCGCTACAGCCCCAGCATTTT. Protein sequence: CASSFAAAGALQPQHF.

Remarks on this clonotype: At one end the junction does not follow the germline gene, possibly because of a read error. The chain carries TRBV20-1 and TRBJ2-7; 7 bases match TRBD1. The CDR3 sequence is 12 residues long. The germline CDR1 and CDR2 sequences are DFQATT and SNEGSKA (reference sequence). The chain's CDR3 is CGAGDSTYEQYF. CDR3 coding DNA: TGCGGTGCCGGGGACAGTACCTACGAGCAGTACTTC.

This chain links TRBV25-1 with TRBJ1-2; D uncertain. The CDR3 has 15 amino acids. Germline assignment: CDR1 MGHDK and CDR2 SYGVNS. The germline V and J ends were trimmed by 5 bases and 6 bases, with 19 bases remaining between them. In nucleotides, the CDR3 is TGTGCCAGCAGTCCCCCGACGGAATTCCACGATGGCTACACCTTC. It yields the protein CASSPPTEFHDGYTF.

This clonotype was seen only a few times. The chain combines TRBV28 with TRBJ1-1; D unresolved. V lost 4 bases, J lost 1 base, and 13 bases lay in between. The CDR3 spans 15 residues. Germline V gene lookup returns CDR1 MDHEN and CDR2 SYDVKM. CDR3 residues: CASSWTSPENTEAFF. CDR3 nucleotides: TGTGCCAGCAGTTGGACCTCCCCCGAGAACACTGAAGCTTTCTTT.